The subject of this entry is one T cell receptor beta chain. Participants, about 18 to 90 years old, spanned fewer than 25 US areas. This table comes from immunoSEQ multiplex PCR, and its TCRdb copy is limited to in-frame clones, with some not included. The repertoire includes hundreds of thousands of clones, approximately 92% of them detected once, and over 2% sits in the top ten. The record originates from a study of blood T cell repertoires in COVID-19. Specimen: PBMCs or T cells enriched from blood (not recorded which). This TCR came from a woman under 30 who had recovered from COVID-19.

The CDR3: CASSLSGGVTEAFF. Written as DNA, the CDR3 is TGCGCCAGCAGCTTGAGCGGGGGCGTCACTGAAGCTTTCTTT. This chain joins TRBV5-1 and TRBJ1-1; possibly TRBD1 for D (6 bases). The CDR3 sequence is 14 residues long. Trimming pared 1 base from V and 4 bases from J, leaving 11 bases between. Per germline, CDR1 SGHRS and CDR2 YFSETQ.